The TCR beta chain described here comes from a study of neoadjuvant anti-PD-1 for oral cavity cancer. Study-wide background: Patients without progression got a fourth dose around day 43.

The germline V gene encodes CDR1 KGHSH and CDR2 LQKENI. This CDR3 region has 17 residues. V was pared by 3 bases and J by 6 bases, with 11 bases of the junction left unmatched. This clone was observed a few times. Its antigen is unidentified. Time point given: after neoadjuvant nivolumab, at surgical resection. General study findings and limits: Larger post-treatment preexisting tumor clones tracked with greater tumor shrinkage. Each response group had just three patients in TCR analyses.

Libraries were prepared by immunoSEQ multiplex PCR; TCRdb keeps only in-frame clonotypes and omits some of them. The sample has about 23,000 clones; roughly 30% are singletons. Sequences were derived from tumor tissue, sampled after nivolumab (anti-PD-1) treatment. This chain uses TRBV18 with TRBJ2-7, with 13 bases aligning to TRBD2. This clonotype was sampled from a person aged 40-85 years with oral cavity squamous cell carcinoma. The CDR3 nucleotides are TGTGCCAGCTCACCTTCAGGACTAGCGGGGGACCCGCGCGAGCAGTACTTC. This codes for CASSPSGLAGDPREQYF.